The present TCR beta chain was sequenced within a study of tumor and adjacent non-tumor tissue in lung cancer. A modified ARM-PCR protocol with three rounds of nested PCR amplified TCRbeta. TCRdb reprocessed the multiplex PCR reads with MiXCR, giving one entry per CDR3 protein. Found here are 94,000 or so distinct CDR3 sequences, more than 65% of them singletons; the top ten hold 20% to 25%. Study conclusions and caveats: Normal lung showed higher cumulative top 100 clone frequency than tumor. Higher tumor TCR diversity was associated with shorter survival.

No cell sorting was done before RNA was extracted from the tissue. The normal lung tissue was taken more than 3 cm from the tumor edge. The ends lost 0 bases at V and 0 bases at J; junction bases unmatched: 4. The germline V gene encodes CDR1 SGHRS and CDR2 YFSETQ. CDR3 length: 16 residues. There are a few counts of this clonotype. What it binds is not known. The source of this sequence is a woman aged 50 to 60 with non-small cell lung cancer. The gene calls are TRBV5-1 and TRBJ2-3, with 7 bases aligning to TRBD2. The sample taken for sequencing was distant non-tumor lung tissue. The CDR3 loop is CASSLGAGSSTDTQYF. CDR3 in DNA: TGCGCCAGCAGCTTGGGAGCGGGAAGCAGCACAGATACGCAGTATTTT.